The sequence of this T cell receptor beta chain was determined in a study of shared clonotypes between healthy human individuals. As for the study in general: CD8 memory received one plate per donor, CD8 naive two, CD4 memory three and CD4 naive three. Study-wide results and caveats: All-four-donor shared clonotypes had higher generation probabilities than non-shared clonotypes did.

CD45RO-negative CD8 cells positively selected for CCR7 made up the naive population, which excluded terminally differentiated effector memory CD45RA+ cells. Every contributor of samples was a Caucasian grown-up residing in Nashville, Tennessee. Data came from immunoSEQ multiplex PCR; TCRdb stores just in-frame clones and leaves some out. The repertoire holds about 1,900,000 clones, with less than 95% as singletons. The CDR3 contains 13 residues. Germline assignment: CDR1 MNHEY and CDR2 SMNVEV (reference sequence). Trimming cost V 3 bases and J 2 bases, with 8 bases left between them. As regards this clone: Its target is not known. This same CDR3 is encoded by further DNA sequences in the sample.

The sample was naive CD8+ T cells sorted from blood. This sequence originates from a man between 18 and 29 years old in good health. This chain joins TRBV27 and TRBJ2-7; D is undetermined. Written as DNA, the CDR3 is TGTGCCAGCAGTTTGTCTGGGGCCTACGAGCAGTACTTC. It yields the protein CASSLSGAYEQYF.